These 32 T cell receptor beta chains were all obtained from the same sample, sequenced in a study of shared clonotypes between healthy human individuals. Terminally differentiated effector memory CD45RA+ cells were excluded by CCR7 positive selection of CD45RO-negative cells. The protocol was immunoSEQ multiplex PCR, while the TCRdb copy is restricted to in-frame clones and leaves out a portion. The sample holds about 2,200,000 clones, about 93% seen once. Sequenced input: naive CD8+ T cells from PBMCs. The receptors shown here come from a man aged 18 to 35 in good health. Some clones in this sample may be carry-over from other donors' samples.

V gene TRBV29-1 combines with J gene TRBJ2-1; 9 positions agree with TRBD2. From germline, CDR1 is SQVTM and CDR2 ANQGSEA. The CDR3 is 14 amino acids. The V and J ends lost 2 bases and 9 bases, in that order; junction bases with no gene match: 8. The CDR3 loop is CSVEITGGGGEQFF. The CDR3 nucleotides read TGCAGCGTTGAAATTACAGGCGGGGGGGGTGAGCAGTTCTTC.

The chain links TRBV28 to TRBJ2-5; D possibly matches TRBD1 or TRBD2 (5 bases each). V was clipped by 5 bases and J by 7 bases, with 17 bases between them. The V gene's germline CDR1 is MDHEN and CDR2 SYDVKM. The CDR3 is 14 amino acids. The DNA for the CDR3 is TGTGCCAGCAGTCTGAGGGGCAGTGGGAGGACCCAGTACTTC. Translating gives CASSLRGSGRTQYF.

As concerns this clone: This specimen includes other DNA sequences encoding the same CDR3. Here the CDR3 DNA reads TGTGCCAGCAGCTTGGTTTCTAGCTACAATGAGCAGTTCTTC. It yields the protein CASSLVSSYNEQFF. J is TRBJ2-1 and V is TRBV5-8; D gene ambiguous. The length of the CDR3 is 14 residues. Per the germline V gene, CDR1 is SGHTS and CDR2 is YDEGEE. V lost 0 bases to trimming and J lost 3 bases, with 7 bases between them.

This chain joins TRBV15 and TRBJ1-5; D is unresolved. CDR1 and CDR2 (germline): LNHNV, YYDKDF (reference sequence). V was pared by 5 bases and J by 4 bases, with 12 bases between. The CDR3 spans 14 residues. CDR3: CATSDLRENQPQHF. The CDR3 DNA follows: TGTGCCACCAGCGACCTCCGGGAGAATCAGCCCCAGCATTTT.

The J gene is TRBJ2-7, the V gene TRBV27; 8 nucleotides match TRBD2. V shed 2 bases and J 2 bases; nucleotides not matched to a gene: 5. This CDR3 comprises 15 residues. Germline V gives CDR1 MNHEY, CDR2 SMNVEV (reference sequence). The CDR3 nucleotides are TGTGCCAGCAGTTTAGAACTAGCGGAAACCTACGAGCAGTACTTC. This translates into CASSLELAETYEQYF.

This clone is a singleton in its sample. This sequence joins TRBV28 and TRBJ2-1; 10 nucleotides align to TRBD1. The germline CDR1 and CDR2 sequences are MDHEN and SYDVKM. The length of the CDR3 is 15 residues. Trimming removed 6 bases from V and 4 bases from J; junction bases left unmatched: 6. The CDR3 DNA reads TGTGCCAGCAGCCGACAGGGGGCCGGTTACAATGAGCAGTTCTTC. Residues: CASSRQGAGYNEQFF.

Points on this clone: The same CDR3 is also encoded by other DNA sequences in this sample. J is TRBJ2-7 and V is TRBV6-1; D not certain. The CDR3 loop spans 12 amino acids. Germline CDR1 reads MNHNS; CDR2 reads SASEGT. Trimming pared 1 base from V and 4 bases from J, leaving 5 bases between. The CDR3 DNA reads TGTGCCAGCAGTGAAGGTAGATACGAGCAGTACTTC. Protein sequence: CASSEGRYEQYF.

The chain has TRBV7-3 and TRBJ2-1; TRBD2 agrees at 8 bases. This CDR3 comprises 16 residues. Germline CDR1 is SGHTA and CDR2 is FQGTGA. The junction had 13 bases not matched to a gene; V was cut back by 5 bases and J by 7 bases. The CDR3 loop reads CASSLSGTSNGNEQFF. In DNA form, the CDR3 reads TGTGCCAGCAGCCTATCCGGGACTAGTAACGGGAATGAGCAGTTCTTC.

This chain links TRBV5-6 with TRBJ2-2; 7 bases align to TRBD1. The CDR3 length is 14 residues. Germline values: CDR1 SGHDT, CDR2 YYEEEE. The V gene end was trimmed by 5 bases and the J gene end by 5 bases; junction bases not matched to a gene: 6. CDR3 in amino acids: CASRGTENTGELFF. CDR3 DNA sequence: TGTGCCAGCAGGGGGACAGAGAATACCGGGGAGCTGTTTTTT.

The chain couples TRBV4-3 to TRBJ2-5; 7 bases map to TRBD2. The germline V gene has CDR1 LGHNA and CDR2 YSLEER. The CDR3 is 17 amino acids. V was pared by 4 bases and J by 0 bases, with 11 bases of the junction left unmatched. The CDR3 loop is CASSPNAPAGYQETQYF. The CDR3 coding sequence is TGCGCCAGCAGCCCAAATGCCCCAGCGGGATACCAAGAGACCCAGTACTTC.

This clone was picked up one time. The CDR3 DNA reads TGTGCCAGCAGTCCCGCCGCGGGAGTATCCTACGAGCAGTACTTC. Encoded protein: CASSPAAGVSYEQYF. The gene calls are TRBV27 and TRBJ2-7; 7 bases are shared with TRBD2. J lost 1 base, V lost 5 bases, and 8 bases had no gene match. CDR3 length: 15 residues. The germline V gene encodes CDR1 MNHEY and CDR2 SMNVEV (reference sequence).

The rearrangement joins TRBV11-2 to TRBJ1-4, with D possibly TRBD1 on 6 matching bases. The CDR3 is made up of 14 amino acids. The ends were cut back, 3 bases at V and 8 bases at J, with 13 bases in the middle. From germline, CDR1 is SGHAT and CDR2 FQNNGV. The DNA of the CDR3 is TGTGCCAGCAGCTTCTGGGGGGCAAAGGAAAAACTGTTTTTT. Amino acid sequence: CASSFWGAKEKLFF.

The chain combines TRBV27 with TRBJ2-2; TRBD1 agrees at 8 bases. The CDR3 contains 15 residues. The ends lost 5 bases at V and 5 bases at J; junction bases unmatched: 7. Looked up from germline, CDR1 is MNHEY and CDR2 is SMNVEV (reference sequence). CDR3 residues: CASSTRTGKTGELFF. The CDR3 DNA is TGTGCCAGCAGTACAAGGACAGGGAAAACCGGGGAGCTGTTTTTT.

The CDR3 nucleotides are TGTGCTAGTGGTTGGGGGAACACTGAAGCTTTCTTT. It translates to CASGWGNTEAFF. The chain joins TRBV12-5 to TRBJ1-1, with no clear D. The germline CDR1 and CDR2 sequences are LGHNT and FRNRAP. This CDR3 comprises 12 residues. V was trimmed by 4 bases and J by 1 base, leaving 4 bases between them.

V and J are TRBV9 and TRBJ1-2; tentative D call: TRBD1 (6 bases). CDR3 length: 15 residues. Germline V gene data show CDR1 as SGDLS and CDR2 as YYNGEE. V gave up 0 bases and J gave up 3 bases, with 12 bases separating them. The CDR3 sequence: CASSVAKGDYYGYTF. CDR3 nucleotide sequence: TGTGCCAGCAGCGTAGCTAAGGGGGATTACTATGGCTACACCTTC.

Here the CDR3 reads CASSVNAGAFREQYF. CDR3 DNA: TGTGCCAGCAGTGTTAATGCGGGAGCTTTCCGCGAGCAGTACTTC. The J gene is TRBJ2-7, the V gene TRBV2; 7 bases align to TRBD2. Germline V CDR1 and CDR2: SNHLY, FYNNEI. V gave up 4 bases and J gave up 6 bases; unmatched junction bases: 12. The CDR3 covers 15 residues.

This sequence joins TRBV7-9 and TRBJ2-1, with 8 nucleotides matching TRBD2. The J segment lost 6 bases and the V segment lost 4 bases, leaving 11 bases of the junction unmatched. Germline V CDR1 and CDR2: SEHNR, FQNEAQ (reference sequence). This CDR3 has 16 amino acids. The CDR3 region is CASSSREGLQPNEQFF. In nucleotides, the CDR3 is TGTGCCAGCAGCTCTCGGGAGGGCCTCCAACCCAATGAGCAGTTCTTC.

In regard to this clone: The same CDR3 can be traced to other DNA sequences in this sample. The chain uses TRBV7-3 and TRBJ2-1, with 10 bases lining up with TRBD2. Germline-derived CDR1 and CDR2 are SGHTA and FQGTGA. The ends lost 8 bases at V and 9 bases at J; junction bases unmatched: 7. This CDR3 is 13 amino acids long. CDR3 coding DNA: TGTGCCAGCGGACCTAGCGGGAGTAGTGAGCAGTTCTTC. It codes for CASGPSGSSEQFF.

As for this clone: At one of its ends the junction is not consistent with the germline gene, which may arise from a read error. This rearrangement joins TRBV6-1 to TRBJ2-4; D not resolved. Germline V lookup: CDR1 MNHNS, CDR2 SASEGT. This CDR3 comprises 8 residues. CDR3 in amino acids: CASSEADF. The CDR3 coding sequence is TGTGCCAGCAGTGAAGCGGACTTC.

To note about this clone: Other DNA sequences in this specimen translate into the identical CDR3. This rearrangement joins TRBV27 to TRBJ2-2, with D possibly being TRBD1 (5 bases). CDR1 MNHEY and CDR2 SMNVEV come from the germline V gene (reference sequence). This CDR3 region has 14 residues. V gave up 9 bases and J gave up 1 base, with 12 bases separating them. CDR3 protein: CASSSRGNTGELFF. The CDR3 nucleotides read TGTGCCAGTTCCAGTAGGGGGAACACCGGGGAGCTGTTTTTT.

The chain uses TRBV11-3 and TRBJ2-2; 7 bases match TRBD2. Trimming at V came to 0 bases and at J to 1 base, leaving 5 bases not matched to a gene. From germline, CDR1 is SGHNT and CDR2 YENEEA. CDR3 size: 17 residues. The CDR3 DNA is TGTGCCAGCAGCTTAGATCTAAAGCGGGAGAACACCGGGGAGCTGTTTTTT. Protein product: CASSLDLKRENTGELFF.

The chain employs TRBV5-1 and TRBJ2-7; TRBD2 matches at 9 bases. The ends lost 4 bases at V and 7 bases at J; junction bases unmatched: 3. This CDR3 is built from 12 residues. CDR1 and CDR2 from the germline V gene are SGHRS and YFSETQ. The CDR3 coding sequence is TGCGCCAGCAGCGGTCTAGCGGGGGAGCAGTACTTC. Its protein is CASSGLAGEQYF.

The chain joins TRBV28 to TRBJ1-1; weak D call: TRBD1 (6 bases). The CDR3 loop spans 15 amino acids. V lost 5 bases and J lost 2, with 15 bases in between. Germline V gene lookup returns CDR1 MDHEN and CDR2 SYDVKM. CDR3 bases: TGTGCCAGCAGTGATCCCGGGACACTTAACACTGAAGCTTTCTTT. Residues: CASSDPGTLNTEAFF.

The V gene is TRBV19, the J gene TRBJ1-5, with D tentatively TRBD1 (5 bases). The V gene's germline CDR1 is LNHDA and CDR2 SQIVND (reference sequence). V was trimmed by 9 bases and J by 3 bases, leaving 21 bases between them. The length of the CDR3 is 16 residues. The CDR3 sequence is CASLATGLRVNQPQHF. As DNA, the CDR3 is TGTGCCAGCCTCGCGACGGGCCTCAGGGTCAATCAGCCCCAGCATTTT. Based on the CDR3 plus reference TRBV19 and TRBJ1-5, the full variable domain is DGGITQSPKYLFRKEGQNVTLSCEQNLNHDAMYWYRQDPGQGLRLIYYSQIVNDFQKGDIAEGYSVSREKKESFPLTVTSAQKNPTAFYLCASLATGLRVNQPQHFGDGTRLSIL.

J is TRBJ2-3 and V is TRBV9, with TRBD1 matching over 10 bases. Unmatched junction bases numbered 9, after V lost 4 bases and J lost 4 bases. Germline loops: CDR1 SGDLS, CDR2 YYNGEE. This CDR3 region has 16 residues. The CDR3 nucleotides are TGTGCCAGCAGCCGCTCCGGGACAGGGGATTCAGATACGCAGTATTTT. Residues: CASSRSGTGDSDTQYF.

The rearrangement joins TRBV27 to TRBJ2-7; no firm D call. Germline CDR1 MNHEY, CDR2 SMNVEV (reference sequence). The CDR3 has 14 amino acids. Deletions cut 4 bases from V and 0 bases from J, with 10 bases between. The CDR3 nucleotides read TGTGCCAGCAGTTCCCTCCTCCGCTCCTACGAGCAGTACTTC. It yields the protein CASSSLLRSYEQYF.

The rearrangement joins TRBV11-3 to TRBJ1-5; D might be TRBD1 (5 bases). The CDR3 runs to 14 residues. From germline, CDR1 is SGHNT and CDR2 YENEEA. The V and J ends lost 4 bases and 10 bases respectively, with 17 bases between them. CDR3 in amino acids: CASSSVRGWHPQHF. Here the CDR3 DNA reads TGTGCCAGCAGCTCAGTTAGGGGTTGGCACCCCCAGCATTTT.

The chain is built from TRBV9 and TRBJ1-1; D remains unclear. V dropped 6 bases and J dropped 10 bases, with 22 bases sitting between them. CDR3 size: 14 residues. Germline V lookup: CDR1 SGDLS, CDR2 YYNGEE. As DNA, the CDR3 is TGTGCCAGCACCTCCGGAGGTAAGACTCCGCCAGCTTTCTTT. Translated, it gives CASTSGGKTPPAFF.

V is TRBV28 and J is TRBJ2-7; TRBD2 agrees at 7 bases. The CDR3 is 15 amino acids. From germline, CDR1 is MDHEN and CDR2 SYDVKM. V shed 6 bases, J shed 3 bases, and the junction held 11 bases outside the gene matches. CDR3 nucleotide sequence: TGTGCCAGCAGCCCTATTGGGGGGGGAGGCTACGAGCAGTACTTC. Its protein product is CASSPIGGGGYEQYF.

The genes are TRBV29-1 and TRBJ2-1; weak D call: TRBD2 (5 bases). V was shortened by 6 bases and J by 7 bases, with 10 bases between the two germline ends. Germline CDR1 is SQVTM and CDR2 is ANQGSEA. CDR3 length equals 11 residues. For the CDR3, the DNA is TGCAGCGTCCCTACGGGGAATGAGCAGTTCTTC. This codes for CSVPTGNEQFF.

The chain links TRBV29-1 to TRBJ2-3; tentative D call: TRBD2 (6 bases). This CDR3 comprises 20 residues. Germline CDR1 reads SQVTM; CDR2 reads ANQGSEA. The V end was cut by 2 bases, the J end by 1 base, with 28 bases between. The CDR3 reads CSVEFPPFVRSGVRTDTQYF. CDR3 in DNA: TGCAGCGTTGAATTCCCCCCCTTTGTTAGGTCGGGGGTTCGCACAGATACGCAGTATTTT.

The V and J genes are TRBV6-1 and TRBJ2-7; TRBD1 matches at 9 bases. The CDR3 consists of 20 residues. V was clipped by 4 bases and J by 5 bases; unmatched bases: 24. Germline V lookup: CDR1 MNHNS, CDR2 SASEGT. The CDR3 nucleotides read TGTGCCAGCAGTGCTCACAGGGGGCGAGGTACGCGGAAAGTGATGGACGAGCAGTACTTC. Translating it yields CASSAHRGRGTRKVMDEQYF.